The subject of this entry is one T cell receptor (beta chain). Its target is unknown. V dropped 0 bases and J dropped 1 base, with 12 bases sitting between them. CDR3 length: 16 amino acids. CDR1 and CDR2 from the germline V gene are KGHSH and LQKENI. The entry originates in a study of immune evolution from preneoplasia to lung adenocarcinoma. General study findings and limits: Top clone share appeared to fall from AAH through AIS, MIA, adenocarcinoma.

The assay was immunoSEQ multiplex PCR, and TCRdb's table has in-frame clones only and misses some. Of about 5,000 clones detected, around 78% appear once; the ten largest clones hold roughly 3.5%. This chain uses TRBV18 with TRBJ1-1; D gene uncertain. Material: FFPE minimally invasive lung adenocarcinoma tissue. The TCR comes from a person aged 60-80 years with lung adenocarcinoma. Here the CDR3 reads CASSPPRQASNTEAFF. CDR3 DNA sequence: TGTGCCAGCTCACCACCGAGGCAGGCGTCGAACACTGAAGCTTTCTTT.